What follows are 16 T cell receptor beta chains derived from one specimen sequenced in a study of blood T cell repertoires in COVID-19. Generated by immunoSEQ multiplex PCR, the TCRdb table keeps only in-frame clones and is missing some. In the table there are about 300,000 clones, around nine tenths of which are singletons. The sequenced material came from PBMCs or T cells enriched from blood (not recorded which). These receptors were taken from a woman in her 50s who had been exposed to COVID-19.

The chain combines TRBV7-9 with TRBJ2-7, with D unclear. Trimming removed 1 base at V and 3 bases at J, with 4 bases between. CDR3 length equals 12 residues. Germline loops: CDR1 SEHNR, CDR2 FQNEAQ (reference sequence). CDR3 protein: CASSLDNYEQYF. The CDR3, as DNA: TGTGCCAGCAGCTTAGACAACTACGAGCAGTACTTC. Together with reference TRBV7-9 and TRBJ2-7, the CDR3 gives the full variable domain: DTGVSQNPRHKITKRGQNVTFRCDPISEHNRLYWYRQTLGQGPEFLTYFQNEAQLEKSRLLSDRFSAERPKGSFSTLEIQRTEQGDSAMYLCASSLDNYEQYFGPGTRLTVT.

The chain combines TRBV7-2 with TRBJ1-3; no firm D call. The CDR3 has 15 amino acids. Between the trimmed V and J ends, which lost 0 bases and 8 bases, there was a span of 14 bases. Germline CDR1 and CDR2: SGHTA and FQGNSA. DNA of the CDR3: TGTGCCAGCAGCTTAGCGTCTACCCCAGCGGACACCATATATTTT. The encoded protein is CASSLASTPADTIYF.

The chain uses TRBV18 and TRBJ1-2; TRBD1 agrees at 10 bases. The V gene's germline CDR1 is KGHSH and CDR2 LQKENI. The ends lost 5 bases at V and 10 bases at J; junction bases unmatched: 13. The CDR3 is 15 amino acids. DNA of the CDR3: TGTGCCAGCTCATCAACTACCGGGACAGGGGATGACTACACCTTC. Its translation: CASSSTTGTGDDYTF.

V usage is TRBV6-2 or TRBV6-3 and J usage is TRBJ2-5, with D perhaps TRBD2 (5 bases). The length of the CDR3 is 14 residues. The germline gives CDR1 MNHEY, CDR2 SVGEGT. Trimming stripped 3 bases from V and 2 bases from J, with 10 bases between. CDR3 bases: TGTGCCAGCAGTTATCCCGGGATGCAAGAGACCCAGTACTTC. This encodes CASSYPGMQETQYF.

The rearrangement uses TRBV6-1 and TRBJ1-4; maybe TRBD1 (6 bases). The CDR3 has 17 amino acids. The germline CDR1 and CDR2 sequences are MNHNS and SASEGT. V dropped 2 bases and J dropped 7 bases, with 20 bases sitting between them. The CDR3 coding sequence is TGTGCCAGCAGTGAACGGCCAGGGGTGGGGTGGGGTGAAAAACTGTTTTTT. Residues: CASSERPGVGWGEKLFF.

The genes are TRBV2 and TRBJ1-1; possibly TRBD1 for D (5 bases). The germline V gene has CDR1 SNHLY and CDR2 FYNNEI. CDR3 size: 14 residues. V was cut by 6 bases and J by 5 bases, with 16 bases left in between. CDR3 coding DNA: TGTGCCAGCAGAGCTCGACAGTCAATTACTGAAGCTTTCTTT. Residues: CASRARQSITEAFF.

This clone was seen a few times. This chain joins TRBV18 and TRBJ2-7; 7 positions agree with TRBD2. The trim removed 2 bases at V and 0 bases at J, leaving 10 bases unmatched. Looked up from germline, CDR1 is KGHSH and CDR2 is LQKENI. The CDR3 contains 17 residues. CDR3 DNA sequence: TGTGCCAGCTCACCAATCGTAAGCGGGGTGAGCTCCTACGAGCAGTACTTC. This sequence encodes CASSPIVSGVSSYEQYF.

V gene TRBV18 combines with J gene TRBJ2-7; a possible D gene is TRBD2 (6 bases). CDR1 is KGHSH and CDR2 is LQKENI in the germline V gene. Trimming stripped 1 base from V and 0 bases from J, with 16 bases between. The CDR3 covers 17 residues. The CDR3 loop is CASSPLGGGVDSYEQYF. CDR3 DNA: TGTGCCAGCTCACCACTTGGAGGCGGGGTGGACTCCTACGAGCAGTACTTC.

The rearrangement links TRBV5-1 to TRBJ2-2, with 11 bases lining up with TRBD2. After removal of 2 bases from V and 1 base from J, the junction contained 7 bases not matched to a gene. Per germline, CDR1 SGHRS and CDR2 YFSETQ. This CDR3 contains 18 residues. The CDR3 is CASSFIPSGGRNTGELFF. As DNA, the CDR3 is TGCGCCAGCAGCTTTATACCTAGCGGGGGGCGGAACACCGGGGAGCTGTTTTTT.

The chain recombines TRBV12-2 with TRBJ1-6; the listed D gene, TRBD1, was not tested against the DNA. TRBV12-2 is an annotated pseudogene. This CDR3 is 17 amino acids long. The CDR3 DNA is TGTGCAAGTCGCTTTGGTGTCATCAGCTCCTATAATTCACCCCTCCACTTT. Residues: CASRFGVISSYNSPLHF.

This chain uses TRBV27 with TRBJ1-2; a possible D gene is TRBD1 (6 bases). CDR3 size: 12 residues. CDR1 MNHEY and CDR2 SMNVEV come from the germline V gene (reference sequence). V lost 8 bases and J 6 bases, leaving 13 bases between the germline ends. The CDR3 sequence is CASHPSGDGYTF. The CDR3 nucleotides are TGTGCCAGCCACCCCTCAGGGGATGGCTACACCTTC.

The chain couples TRBV23-1 to TRBJ1-6; D uncertain. TRBV23-1 falls under the ORF class, with uncertain function. The V end lost 3 bases, the J end lost 0 bases, and 15 bases lay between the germline ends. The CDR3 totals 18 residues. CDR3 amino acids: CASSHADEVSSYNSPLHF. As DNA, the CDR3 is TGCGCCAGCAGTCACGCCGACGAGGTGAGCTCCTATAATTCACCCCTCCACTTT.

This sequence joins TRBV28 and TRBJ1-4, with a weak D call TRBD1 (6 bases). The length of the CDR3 is 13 residues. The V gene's germline CDR1 is MDHEN and CDR2 SYDVKM. Trimming removed 3 bases from V and 7 bases from J, with 9 bases in between. Here the CDR3 reads CASSLGGAEKLFF. The CDR3 coding sequence is TGTGCCAGCAGTTTGGGGGGGGCTGAAAAACTGTTTTTT.

The chain recombines TRBV5-1 with TRBJ1-2, with no clear D. Germline V lookup: CDR1 SGHRS, CDR2 YFSETQ. The CDR3 is made up of 15 amino acids. Trimming shortened V by 0 bases and J by 5 bases, and 14 bases separated the two germline ends. CDR3 DNA sequence: TGCGCCAGCAGCTTGGACCCGGGAGGGCCGTATGGCTACACCTTC. Translated: CASSLDPGGPYGYTF.

J is TRBJ1-6 and V is TRBV28, with a tentative D call TRBD1 (5 bases). The CDR3 consists of 21 residues. Trimming took off 4 bases at V and 2 bases at J, with 27 bases between the two ends. Germline V gene data show CDR1 as MDHEN and CDR2 as SYDVKM. The CDR3 DNA sequence: TGTGCCAGCAGTTCCTCCTTAATTGCGGCCCAGGGCGAGCCCTATAATTCACCCCTCCACTTT. Its protein is CASSSSLIAAQGEPYNSPLHF.

This chain joins TRBV4-1 and TRBJ2-7, with 10 bases that match TRBD2. Losses at the gene ends were 3 bases for V and 3 bases for J; bases not matched to a gene: 5. The CDR3 spans 15 residues. Per the germline V gene, CDR1 is MGHRA and CDR2 is YSYEKL. CDR3 in amino acids: CASSQKGTSVYEQYF. The CDR3 DNA reads as TGCGCCAGCAGCCAGAAGGGGACTAGCGTCTACGAGCAGTACTTC.